The subject of this entry is one T cell receptor (beta chain). The sample belongs to a study of blood T cell repertoires in COVID-19. Study-level background: Material from acute and convalescent COVID-19 was sourced from the United States, Italy and Spain. PBMCs, B-cell-depleted T cells, or T cells were the source of the cDNA or gDNA that made up the material.

Per the study methods: Reference gene primer amplification gave nucleated cell count estimates. This table comes from immunoSEQ multiplex PCR, and its TCRdb copy is limited to in-frame clones, with some not included. The DNA was the basis for D and trimming; V, J and clone size are from that table. The sample has 150,000 to 200,000 clones; just under 80% are singletons. CDR1 is LNHDA, CDR2 SQIVND, per germline (reference sequence). Trimming cost V 3 bases and J 5 bases, with 5 bases left between them. The CDR3 extends over 11 amino acids. The sequence came from a woman aged 80 or older with acute or convalescent COVID-19. The sequenced sample was peripheral blood. The chain combines TRBV19 with TRBJ2-7; D is unclear. In DNA form, the CDR3 reads TGTGCCAGTAGTATGAGAGACGAGCAGTACTTC. Its protein product is CASSMRDEQYF.